Listed here are 29 T cell receptor beta chains from one sample, sequenced in a study of cytomegalovirus exposure and HLA in healthy donors. The PCR was carried out with 60 Vbeta primers and 13 Jbeta primers. TCRdb's copy holds only in-frame clones and misses some; the assay was immunoSEQ multiplex PCR. The sample consists of approximately 120,000 clones, roughly 81% of them appearing once. The specimen was PBMCs. Receptors were obtained from a woman in her 30s in good health and CMV-seronegative.

The chain couples TRBV29-1 to TRBJ2-7; D not certain. Germline values: CDR1 SQVTM, CDR2 ANQGSEA. The CDR3 runs 11 residues. Trimming removed 3 bases from V and 6 bases from J, with 9 bases in between. CDR3 coding DNA: TGCAGCGTTGACAGAGGTGGCGAGCAGTACTTC. Protein sequence: CSVDRGGEQYF.

This chain uses TRBV10-2 with TRBJ2-7; 11 nucleotides match TRBD2. The length of the CDR3 is 16 residues. V was pared by 3 bases and J by 0 bases, with 4 bases of the junction left unmatched. CDR1 WSHSY and CDR2 SAAADI come from the germline V gene. The CDR3 region is CASSDALAGGSYEQYF. CDR3 in DNA: TGCGCCAGCAGTGATGCCCTAGCGGGGGGCTCCTACGAGCAGTACTTC.

V gene TRBV10-1 combines with J gene TRBJ1-6, with D possibly TRBD1 on 5 matching bases. CDR3 length: 15 amino acids. Trimming removed 6 bases at V and 11 bases at J, with 20 bases between. CDR1 and CDR2 (germline): WNHNN, SYGVQD (reference sequence). The CDR3 loop is CASRDTSIPNPPLHF. In DNA form, the CDR3 reads TGCGCCAGCAGGGACACGTCCATTCCAAATCCACCCCTCCACTTT.

The chain uses TRBV27 and TRBJ2-1; D might be TRBD2 (6 bases). Germline lookup yields CDR1 MNHEY and CDR2 SMNVEV (reference sequence). The germline V and J ends were trimmed by 5 bases and 3 bases, with 14 bases remaining between them. The CDR3 runs 15 residues. The CDR3 DNA reads as TGTGCCAGCAGTCCGGACGGGACTCTCTACAATGAGCAGTTCTTC. It translates to CASSPDGTLYNEQFF.

The chain has TRBV25-1 and TRBJ1-3, with 7 bases aligning to TRBD1. Germline V gene lookup returns CDR1 MGHDK and CDR2 SYGVNS. The CDR3 sequence is 18 residues long. V lost 3 bases, J lost 4 bases, and 15 bases stayed unmatched. The CDR3 sequence is CASSESQGSRNGGNTIYF. The CDR3 coding sequence is TGTGCCAGCAGTGAGTCACAGGGGTCCCGGAATGGGGGAAACACCATATATTTT.

This clone turned up a few times. The gene calls are TRBV6-5 and TRBJ1-1; D unresolved. The CDR3 consists of 13 residues. V was clipped by 4 bases and J by 5 bases, with 11 bases between them. Germline V gene lookup returns CDR1 MNHEY and CDR2 SVGAGI. CDR3 in amino acids: CASSSPRRTEAFF. The CDR3 bases are TGTGCCAGCAGTTCCCCTAGGAGGACTGAAGCTTTCTTT.

This clone was seen only a few times. V usage is TRBV19 and J usage is TRBJ1-1, with 7 bases matching TRBD1. J lost 2 bases, V lost 0 bases, and 6 bases had no gene match. This CDR3 has 16 amino acids. Germline CDR1 is LNHDA and CDR2 is SQIVND (reference sequence). The CDR3 DNA reads TGTGCCAGTAGTATAGATCGGAGGGGGCGCAACACTGAAGCTTTCTTT. Residues: CASSIDRRGRNTEAFF. Full variable domain (rest looked up from reference TRBV19 and TRBJ1-1): DGGITQSPKYLFRKEGQNVTLSCEQNLNHDAMYWYRQDPGQGLRLIYYSQIVNDFQKGDIAEGYSVSREKKESFPLTVTSAQKNPTAFYLCASSIDRRGRNTEAFFGQGTRLTVV.

The genes are TRBV30 and TRBJ1-4; the D is unclear. Looked up from germline, CDR1 is GTSNPN and CDR2 is SVGIG (reference sequence). The V and J ends lost 1 base and 10 bases respectively, with 10 bases between them. CDR3 size: 12 residues. The DNA for the CDR3 is TGTGCCTGGAGTGGGGCAGGAGGAAAACTGTTTTTT. Translating gives CAWSGAGGKLFF.

The V and J genes are TRBV5-1 and TRBJ2-7; tentative D call: TRBD2 (7 bases). The CDR3 runs 11 residues. Trimming pared 4 bases from V and 12 bases from J, leaving 14 bases between. The germline gives CDR1 SGHRS, CDR2 YFSETQ. The CDR3 reads CASSPGGPWYF. In DNA, the CDR3 is TGCGCCAGCAGCCCGGGGGGCCCCTGGTACTTC.

V is TRBV12-5 and J is TRBJ2-7, with 9 bases matching TRBD2. V dropped 7 bases and J dropped 0; count of bases not matched to a gene: 10. The CDR3 is 16 residues long. CDR1 is LGHNT and CDR2 is FRNRAP in the germline V gene. The CDR3 protein is CASATPGREGSYEQYF. The CDR3 coding sequence is TGTGCTAGTGCCACCCCGGGGCGGGAGGGCTCCTACGAGCAGTACTTC.

This clone turned up a few times. This rearrangement joins TRBV6-1 to TRBJ2-3; D unclear. CDR3 length: 11 amino acids. Germline CDR1 and CDR2: MNHNS and SASEGT. The germline V and J ends were trimmed by 8 bases and 6 bases, with 9 bases remaining between them. CDR3 amino acids: CASVGRDTQYF. Here the CDR3 DNA reads TGTGCCAGCGTTGGCCGCGATACGCAGTATTTT.

This clone has only a few counts. V is TRBV7-2 and J is TRBJ1-3; TRBD1 aligns across 8 bases. Trimming at V came to 1 base and at J to 0 bases, leaving 5 bases not matched to a gene. Germline CDR1 and CDR2: SGHTA and FQGNSA. This CDR3 comprises 17 residues. The CDR3 here is CASSLVQGAFSGNTIYF. The DNA for the CDR3 is TGTGCCAGCAGCTTAGTCCAGGGGGCATTCTCTGGAAACACCATATATTTT.

This chain joins TRBV18 and TRBJ1-4, with 12 bases lining up with TRBD1. The CDR3 is made up of 17 amino acids. The V gene's germline CDR1 is KGHSH and CDR2 LQKENI. The ends lost 0 bases at V and 6 bases at J; junction bases unmatched: 5. CDR3 protein: CASSPPGTGGRYEKLFF. CDR3 bases: TGTGCCAGCTCACCACCCGGGACAGGGGGCCGCTATGAAAAACTGTTTTTT. The variable domain in full, with the rest retrieved from reference TRBV18 and TRBJ1-4, is NAGVMQNPRHLVRRRGQEARLRCSPMKGHSHVYWYRQLPEEGLKFMVYLQKENIIDESGMPKERFSAEFPKEGPSILRIQQVVRGDSAAYFCASSPPGTGGRYEKLFFGSGTQLSVL.

The chain joins TRBV27 to TRBJ2-3; D possibly corresponds to TRBD2 (5 bases). There are 14 residues in the CDR3. V was clipped by 3 bases and J by 2 bases, with 9 bases between them. Per the germline V gene, CDR1 is MNHEY and CDR2 is SMNVEV (reference sequence). CDR3 amino acids: CASSFSGITDTQYF. The CDR3, as DNA: TGTGCCAGCAGTTTTTCGGGGATCACAGATACGCAGTATTTT.

This clone was found once. V gene TRBV19 combines with J gene TRBJ2-1; 9 bases fit TRBD2. CDR3 length: 14 residues. Per the germline V gene, CDR1 is LNHDA and CDR2 is SQIVND (reference sequence). With 5 bases clipped from V and 8 bases from J, the junction kept 7 bases outside the gene matches. This CDR3 is CASSPSGNWDEQFF. CDR3 coding DNA: TGTGCCAGTAGTCCTAGCGGGAATTGGGATGAGCAGTTCTTC.

The J gene is TRBJ1-1, the V gene TRBV14; D remains unclear. Per the germline V gene, CDR1 is SGHDN and CDR2 is FVKESK. V dropped 4 bases and J dropped 0 bases, with 6 bases sitting between them. The CDR3 has 13 residues. The CDR3 here is CASSPSMNTEAFF. The CDR3 DNA is TGTGCCAGCAGCCCCAGTATGAACACTGAAGCTTTCTTT.

The V gene is TRBV30, the J gene TRBJ1-4; D unresolved. Trimming took 1 base from V and 5 from J, leaving 14 bases between them. This CDR3 has 15 residues. CDR1 and CDR2 from the germline V gene are GTSNPN and SVGIG (reference sequence). In DNA form, the CDR3 reads TGTGCCTGGAGTGAACAGATCGGCGGGAATGAAAAACTGTTTTTT. Encoded protein: CAWSEQIGGNEKLFF.

The chain employs TRBV30 and TRBJ1-3, with D unclear. The germline V and J ends were trimmed by 4 bases and 0 bases, with 4 bases remaining between them. The germline V gene encodes CDR1 GTSNPN and CDR2 SVGIG (reference sequence). This CDR3 spans 12 amino acids. CDR3 nucleotides: TGTGCCTGGATTTACTCTGGAAACACCATATATTTT. Protein sequence: CAWIYSGNTIYF.

The CDR3 DNA sequence: TGTGCCAGCAGCTCTTACAATGAGCAGTTCTTC. Amino acid sequence: CASSSYNEQFF. V gene TRBV5-4 combines with J gene TRBJ2-1; D uncertain. Trimming cost V 3 bases and J 4 bases, with 2 bases left between them. Germline assignment: CDR1 SGHNT and CDR2 YYREEE (reference sequence). The CDR3 runs to 11 residues.

CDR3 sequence (DNA): TGTGCCAGCACCCGCTTGGCCGCGGCCTATGGCTACACCTTC. It yields the protein CASTRLAAAYGYTF. The chain combines TRBV11-2 with TRBJ1-2; D call uncertain. Germline CDR1 SGHAT, CDR2 FQNNGV. This CDR3 has 14 amino acids. The germline V and J ends were trimmed by 7 bases and 4 bases, with 16 bases remaining between them.

This clone appeared once. J is TRBJ2-1 and V is TRBV27; perhaps TRBD1 as D (5 bases). Germline loops: CDR1 MNHEY, CDR2 SMNVEV (reference sequence). CDR3 size: 13 residues. V was pared by 5 bases and J by 8 bases, with 13 bases between. The chain's CDR3 is CASSLTRADEQFF. CDR3 nucleotide sequence: TGTGCCAGCAGTCTAACCAGGGCCGATGAGCAGTTCTTC.

The chain combines TRBV5-1 with TRBJ2-1; weak D call: TRBD2 (6 bases). The CDR3 totals 17 residues. CDR1 and CDR2 (germline): SGHRS, YFSETQ. Trimming stripped 1 base from V and 0 bases from J, with 14 bases between. CDR3 sequence (DNA): TGCGCCAGCAGCTTGCCCCGGGGAGGAGGCTCCTACAATGAGCAGTTCTTC. It yields the protein CASSLPRGGGSYNEQFF. Based on the CDR3 plus reference TRBV5-1 and TRBJ2-1, the full variable domain is KAGVTQTPRYLIKTRGQQVTLSCSPISGHRSVSWYQQTPGQGLQFLFEYFSETQRNKGNFPGRFSGRQFSNSRSEMNVSTLELGDSALYLCASSLPRGGGSYNEQFFGPGTRLTVL.

This chain connects TRBV11-2 to TRBJ1-2; unclear D gene. The V gene's germline CDR1 is SGHAT and CDR2 FQNNGV. CDR3 length equals 13 residues. The V end lost 0 bases, the J end lost 5 bases, and 7 bases lay between the germline ends. CDR3 sequence (DNA): TGTGCCAGCAGCTTAGATTATCAGTATGGCTACACCTTC. Amino acid sequence: CASSLDYQYGYTF.

In its sample, this clone was seen once. The chain recombines TRBV4-1 with TRBJ1-4; tentative D call: TRBD1 (6 bases). V lost 1 base, J lost 2 bases, and 11 bases lay in between. Germline V gene lookup returns CDR1 MGHRA and CDR2 YSYEKL. The CDR3 length is 16 residues. This chain's CDR3 is CASSQARGSTNEKLFF. Here the CDR3 DNA reads TGCGCCAGCAGCCAAGCGAGGGGGTCCACTAATGAAAAACTGTTTTTT.

The chain is built from TRBV11-3 and TRBJ2-1, with 8 bases matching TRBD1. This CDR3 region has 14 residues. The V gene end was trimmed by 10 bases and the J gene end by 0 bases; junction bases not matched to a gene: 5. CDR1 is SGHNT and CDR2 is YENEEA in the germline V gene. The CDR3 reads CAITGGSSYNEQFF. The DNA for the CDR3 is TGTGCCATCACAGGGGGAAGCTCCTACAATGAGCAGTTCTTC.

This clone appeared a few times. The chain recombines TRBV7-2 with TRBJ1-2, with D unclear. Trimming took off 5 bases at V and 2 bases at J, with 9 bases between the two ends. Germline CDR1 reads SGHTA; CDR2 reads FQGNSA. The CDR3 extends over 13 amino acids. CDR3 in DNA: TGTGCCAGCAGCGTCGACGGGAACTATGGCTACACCTTC. Amino acids: CASSVDGNYGYTF.

The gene calls are TRBV19 and TRBJ1-4; D is possibly TRBD1 (5 bases). Germline assignment: CDR1 LNHDA and CDR2 SQIVND (reference sequence). The V end was cut by 4 bases, the J end by 0 bases, with 15 bases between. This CDR3 has 17 amino acids. This CDR3 reads CASSRGVILATNEKLFF. The CDR3 region has the DNA TGTGCCAGTAGTAGGGGGGTGATCCTTGCAACTAATGAAAAACTGTTTTTT.

V and J are TRBV5-1 and TRBJ2-1, with a tentative D call TRBD1 (6 bases). V gave up 4 bases and J gave up 4 bases, with 15 bases separating them. The CDR3 runs to 15 residues. Germline assignment: CDR1 SGHRS and CDR2 YFSETQ. CDR3 sequence (DNA): TGCGCCAGCAGCACGAGACAGGAGCGATACAATGAGCAGTTCTTC. This codes for CASSTRQERYNEQFF.

This clone was seen a few times. The chain links TRBV19 to TRBJ1-6; D is possibly TRBD1 (5 bases). Germline loops: CDR1 LNHDA, CDR2 SQIVND (reference sequence). Trimming took off 5 bases at V and 7 bases at J, with 12 bases between the two ends. The CDR3 has 14 residues. The CDR3 sequence is CASSSREGNSPLHF. CDR3 in DNA: TGTGCCAGTAGTTCCAGGGAGGGAAATTCACCCCTCCACTTT.